The entry below gives a single T cell receptor beta chain sequence along with its context. How the authors handled the data: The authors estimated nucleated cell counts from reference gene primer amplification. The repertoire was sequenced with immunoSEQ multiplex PCR; TCRdb's copy has only in-frame clones and lacks some. The DNA was the basis for D and trimming; V, J and clone size are from that table. The table includes a few hundred thousand clones, approximately 82% detected once. CDR3 length equals 14 residues. The V gene end was trimmed by 4 bases and the J gene end by 6 bases; junction bases not matched to a gene: 8. CDR1 and CDR2 (germline): LGHDT, YNNKEL (reference sequence). This sample stems from a study of blood T cell repertoires in COVID-19. Across the study: From the United States, Italy and Spain came samples of acute and convalescent COVID-19. Sources were T cells, B-cell-depleted T cells, or PBMCs; the material itself was cDNA or gDNA.

The TCR sequence derives from a woman at least 80 years old with acute or convalescent COVID-19. The chain is built from TRBV3-1 (or the pseudogene TRBV3-2) and TRBJ2-7, with 8 bases fitting TRBD2. Sequencing was done on a sample of peripheral blood. The CDR3 reads CASSRGLGLIEQYF. The CDR3, as DNA: TGTGCCAGCAGCCGGGGACTAGGATTGATCGAGCAGTACTTC.